This TCR beta chain was captured in a study of blood T cell repertoires in COVID-19. Study information: Collection of acute and convalescent COVID-19 samples took place in the United States, Italy and Spain. The analysed material was cDNA or gDNA that came from T cells, B-cell-depleted T cells, or PBMCs.

Authors' processing steps: Reference gene primers were amplified, and this amplification served to estimate nucleated cell counts. Assay: immunoSEQ multiplex PCR; the TCRdb copy retains only in-frame clones and omits some. The V and J calls and the clone size are those of that table, but D and trimming were determined from the DNA. Among more than 85,000 clones listed, around 75% were seen once. Trimming removed 10 bases at V and 0 bases at J, with 19 bases between. The germline V gene has CDR1 ENHRY and CDR2 SYGVKD. The CDR3 runs to 17 residues. The rearrangement joins TRBV10-3 to TRBJ2-6; perhaps TRBD1 as D (7 bases). The material sequenced was peripheral blood. The clonotype originates from a man aged 70 or older with acute or convalescent COVID-19. The CDR3 loop reads CATSDRVSYSGANVLTF. CDR3 DNA sequence: TGTGCCACTAGCGACAGGGTTTCTTACTCTGGGGCCAACGTCCTGACTTTC.